The TCR beta chain described here comes from a study of molecular identifiers for immune sequencing clone quantification. MiXCR was run by TCRdb on the PCR reads, yielding one entry per CDR3 protein. The table lists approximately 100,000 distinct CDR3 sequences, under 40% of them singletons, with approximately 4% in the top ten. Germline CDR1 reads LGHNA; CDR2 reads YSLEER. V was pared by 0 bases and J by 9 bases, with 12 bases between. There are 15 residues in the CDR3. The chain has TRBV4-3 and TRBJ2-6, with D possibly being TRBD2 (6 bases). This clonotype originated in a human donor in good health. Some libraries in this study had Jurkat cell RNA spiked in. The sequenced sample was naive CD8+ T cells from blood, with Jurkat cell RNA spiked in. Subset specified: FACS-sorted CD8+CD4-CCR7+CD45RA+ naive T cells. This chain's CDR3 is CASSQEWGVVNVLTF. The CDR3 DNA reads as TGCGCCAGCAGCCAAGAGTGGGGGGTGGTCAACGTCCTGACTTTC.